Each of the 32 T cell receptor beta chains below was sequenced from the same sample in a study of blood T cell repertoires in COVID-19. Using immunoSEQ multiplex PCR, the repertoire was profiled, and TCRdb retains in-frame clones only, with some absent. The sample contains approximately 61,000 clones, about 76% of which appear only once. Sample: peripheral blood. All receptors derive from a human donor in a cohort sampled during active COVID-19.

The rearrangement joins TRBV2 to TRBJ1-2; D unclear. Trimming shortened V by 6 bases and J by 2 bases, and 10 bases separated the two germline ends. Germline V CDR1 and CDR2: SNHLY, FYNNEI. CDR3 length: 13 residues. Here the CDR3 DNA reads TGTGCCAGCAGAGGCGGGCGGAACTATGGCTACACCTTC. Translating it yields CASRGGRNYGYTF.

The chain employs TRBV27 and TRBJ1-6; D is unresolved. The CDR3 has 18 residues. Germline V lookup: CDR1 MNHEY, CDR2 SMNVEV (reference sequence). V was trimmed by 1 base and J by 0 bases, leaving 13 bases between them. CDR3 in amino acids: CASSLLGKGSSYNSPLHF. The CDR3 DNA follows: TGTGCCAGCAGTTTATTGGGGAAAGGGAGCTCCTATAATTCACCCCTCCACTTT.

V and J are TRBV3-1 (or the pseudogene TRBV3-2) and TRBJ1-6; 10 nucleotides agree with TRBD1. CDR3 length: 16 amino acids. Germline V gene data show CDR1 as LGHDT and CDR2 as YNNKEL (reference sequence). With 2 bases clipped from V and 5 bases from J, the junction kept 3 bases outside the gene matches. The CDR3 reads CASSQRDRGHNSPLHF. CDR3 DNA: TGTGCCAGCAGCCAAAGGGACAGGGGCCATAATTCACCCCTCCACTTT.

This clone was seen a single time. CDR3 amino acids: CAWSTGRNTGELFF. Written as DNA, the CDR3 is TGTGCCTGGAGTACTGGGAGAAACACCGGGGAGCTGTTTTTT. This chain uses TRBV30 with TRBJ2-2; TRBD2 might be the D (5 bases). There are 14 residues in the CDR3. Trimming removed 2 bases at V and 2 bases at J, with 9 bases between. CDR1 is GTSNPN, CDR2 SVGIG, per germline (reference sequence). Together with reference TRBV30 and TRBJ2-2, the CDR3 gives the full variable domain: SQTIHQWPATLVQPVGSPLSLECTVEGTSNPNLYWYRQAAGRGLQLLFYSVGIGQISSEVPQNLSASRPQDRQFILSSKKLLLSDSGFYLCAWSTGRNTGELFFGEGSRLTVL.

The chain joins TRBV4-1 to TRBJ2-7; unclear D gene. The germline V gene has CDR1 MGHRA and CDR2 YSYEKL. The CDR3 runs to 16 residues. V gave up 0 bases and J gave up 0 bases, with 12 bases separating them. The CDR3 DNA follows: TGCGCCAGCAGCCAAGATCAGACAAAAAGCTCCTACGAGCAGTACTTC. This codes for CASSQDQTKSSYEQYF.

The J gene is TRBJ1-6, the V gene TRBV10-2, with 7 nucleotides matching TRBD1. The CDR3 sequence is 14 residues long. J was trimmed by 6 bases and V by 8 bases; bases with no gene match: 7. Germline-derived CDR1 and CDR2 are WSHSY and SAAADI. CDR3 coding DNA: TGCGCCAGCCGGGACAGTGGGCTTAATTCACCCCTCCACTTT. It encodes CASRDSGLNSPLHF.

This chain connects TRBV6-1 to TRBJ1-2; D is possibly TRBD1 (6 bases). Germline V gene data show CDR1 as MNHNS and CDR2 as SASEGT. The CDR3 consists of 13 residues. With 1 base removed from V and 12 bases from J, the gap between germline ends came to 15 bases. The CDR3 nucleotides are TGTGCCAGCAGTGAAGGGACGTGGGGACACCACACCTTC. It encodes CASSEGTWGHHTF.

The genes are TRBV5-8 and TRBJ2-3; 10 bases match TRBD1. The V gene's germline CDR1 is SGHTS and CDR2 YDEGEE. The length of the CDR3 is 14 residues. With V trimmed by 3 bases and J by 14 bases, 12 bases remained unmatched. The CDR3 sequence is CASSWTGTGDRSYF. CDR3 DNA sequence: TGTGCCAGCAGCTGGACGGGGACAGGGGATAGGTCGTATTTT.

The chain links TRBV7-8 to TRBJ2-7, with 13 bases matching TRBD2. CDR1 and CDR2 from the germline V gene are SGHVS and FQNEAQ. V lost 4 bases to trimming and J lost 3 bases; unmatched junction nucleotides: 12. CDR3 length equals 18 residues. The DNA for the CDR3 is TGTGCCAGCAGCTCATCCCGGACTAGCGGGAGAGGAGGCTACGAGCAGTACTTC. Its translation is CASSSSRTSGRGGYEQYF.

The V gene is TRBV12-3 or TRBV12-4, the J gene TRBJ2-7, with a possible D match to TRBD2 (6 bases). The CDR3 has 12 residues. Trimming shortened V by 3 bases and J by 7 bases, and 10 bases separated the two germline ends. The CDR3 nucleotides are TGTGCCAGCAGTTTGGGCGCGGGGGAGCAGTACTTC. Its translation is CASSLGAGEQYF.

The gene calls are TRBV6-2 or TRBV6-3 and TRBJ2-1, with 10 bases matching TRBD2. The CDR3 sequence is 16 residues long. The trim removed 3 bases at V and 9 bases at J, leaving 11 bases unmatched. CDR1 and CDR2 from the germline V gene are MNHEY and SVGEGT. CDR3 in amino acids: CASSYRIAGGPGEQFF. The CDR3 DNA follows: TGTGCCAGCAGTTATCGGATAGCGGGGGGCCCGGGTGAGCAGTTCTTC.

This chain connects TRBV29-1 to TRBJ1-5; D is unclear. V lost 4 bases to trimming and J lost 7 bases, with 17 bases between them. Germline V CDR1 and CDR2: SQVTM, ANQGSEA. The CDR3 is made up of 14 amino acids. CDR3 coding DNA: TGCAGCGTTGCCCCGGCGGGGAGAGGACAGCCCCAGCATTTT. Translated, it gives CSVAPAGRGQPQHF.

As concerns this clone: Other DNA sequences of this sample code for an identical CDR3. The chain uses TRBV6-1 and TRBJ1-5; D gene unclear. Germline V gives CDR1 MNHNS, CDR2 SASEGT. There are 15 residues in the CDR3. V lost 2 bases, J lost 10 bases, and 18 bases lay in between. CDR3 in amino acids: CASSEPGYAPQPQHF. The CDR3 DNA is TGTGCCAGCAGTGAACCAGGCTATGCTCCTCAACCCCAGCATTTT.

The gene calls are TRBV27 and TRBJ2-3; 12 bases line up with TRBD2. V was pared by 6 bases and J by 2 bases, with 6 bases of the junction left unmatched. CDR3 length: 16 residues. Germline-derived CDR1 and CDR2 are MNHEY and SMNVEV (reference sequence). CDR3 nucleotides: TGTGCCAGCAGACGCGGGACTAGCGGGTTCACAGATACGCAGTATTTT. This translates into CASRRGTSGFTDTQYF.

This clone was seen just once. V gene TRBV5-1 combines with J gene TRBJ1-6; 7 nucleotides align to TRBD1. After removal of 4 bases from V and 6 bases from J, the junction contained 4 bases not matched to a gene. CDR3 length equals 14 residues. CDR1 is SGHRS and CDR2 is YFSETQ in the germline V gene. The CDR3 loop is CASSLRQGNSPLHF. CDR3 bases: TGCGCCAGCAGCCTTCGACAGGGTAATTCACCCCTCCACTTT.

This chain connects TRBV27 to TRBJ1-2, with 8 nucleotides matching TRBD1. The CDR3 sequence is 14 residues long. Germline values: CDR1 MNHEY, CDR2 SMNVEV (reference sequence). With V trimmed by 4 bases and J by 2 bases, 3 bases remained unmatched. The CDR3 bases are TGTGCCAGCAGTTCAACAGGGGGGAACTATGGCTACACCTTC. Translation: CASSSTGGNYGYTF.

This clone was observed at least ten times. This chain links TRBV29-1 with TRBJ1-6; TRBD1 agrees at 8 bases. CDR1 is SQVTM, CDR2 ANQGSEA, per germline. The CDR3 totals 13 residues. The ends lost 7 bases at V and 10 bases at J; junction bases unmatched: 9. The chain's CDR3 is CSAGQGYGSPLHF. In DNA, the CDR3 is TGCAGCGCTGGACAGGGCTATGGCTCACCCCTCCACTTT.

The chain employs TRBV30 and TRBJ1-2; perhaps TRBD1 as D (5 bases). This CDR3 comprises 12 residues. Germline CDR1 is GTSNPN and CDR2 is SVGIG (reference sequence). The ends were cut back, 0 bases at V and 6 bases at J, with 8 bases in the middle. In DNA, the CDR3 is TGTGCCTGGAGTGTCAGGGTTGATGGCTACACCTTC. This gives the protein CAWSVRVDGYTF. Using reference TRBV30 and TRBJ1-2 for the parts outside the CDR3, the full variable domain is SQTIHQWPATLVQPVGSPLSLECTVEGTSNPNLYWYRQAAGRGLQLLFYSVGIGQISSEVPQNLSASRPQDRQFILSSKKLLLSDSGFYLCAWSVRVDGYTFGSGTRLTVV.

The V call is TRBV7-9, the J call TRBJ2-7; TRBD2 might be the D (7 bases). The CDR3 has 14 residues. Trimming took off 5 bases at V and 0 bases at J, with 11 bases between the two ends. Germline V gene sequence: CDR1 SEHNR, CDR2 FQNEAQ (reference sequence). CDR3 DNA: TGTGCCAGCAGCGGGGGAGGGGGCTCCTACGAGCAGTACTTC. Protein: CASSGGGGSYEQYF.

The rearrangement joins TRBV14 to TRBJ2-5; 7 nucleotides line up with TRBD2. CDR3 length: 14 amino acids. CDR1 and CDR2 (germline): SGHDN, FVKESK. V dropped 5 bases and J dropped 4; count of bases not matched to a gene: 7. The CDR3 DNA sequence: TGTGCCAGCAGCTATAGCGGGCCTGTAGAGACCCAGTACTTC. Its translation is CASSYSGPVETQYF.

The table lists this clone with a count of one. The chain carries TRBV11-3 and TRBJ2-1; 7 bases match TRBD1. The CDR3 has 14 residues. Trimming at V came to 1 base and at J to 9 bases, leaving 6 bases not matched to a gene. Germline CDR1 reads SGHNT; CDR2 reads YENEEA. The CDR3 protein is CASSLGNTGVEQFF. CDR3 coding DNA: TGTGCCAGCAGCTTAGGTAACACAGGGGTTGAGCAGTTCTTC.

This clone was picked up one time. This rearrangement joins TRBV29-1 to TRBJ2-3; D is uncertain. The V end was cut by 1 base, the J end by 0 bases, with 8 bases between. CDR3 length: 14 residues. Germline V gene data show CDR1 as SQVTM and CDR2 as ANQGSEA. This chain's CDR3 is CSVEGAESTDTQYF. CDR3 coding DNA: TGCAGCGTTGAAGGCGCGGAGAGCACAGATACGCAGTATTTT.

As DNA, the CDR3 is TGTGCCAGCTCACTACAGGGGACCCGCAATCAGCCCCAGCATTTT. Amino acid sequence: CASSLQGTRNQPQHF. This chain connects TRBV18 to TRBJ1-5; TRBD1 aligns across 7 bases. The length of the CDR3 is 15 residues. The germline V gene encodes CDR1 KGHSH and CDR2 LQKENI. The V segment lost 4 bases and the J segment 2 bases; nucleotides outside the gene matches: 5.

The V call is TRBV10-1, the J call TRBJ2-1, with 7 bases matching TRBD2. V shed 6 bases, J shed 0 bases, and the junction held 2 bases outside the gene matches. CDR1 is WNHNN, CDR2 SYGVQD, per germline (reference sequence). The CDR3 extends over 14 amino acids. The CDR3 protein is CASSRGVSYNEQFF. CDR3 coding DNA: TGCGCCAGCAGCCGGGGGGTCTCCTACAATGAGCAGTTCTTC.

The J gene is TRBJ2-5, the V gene TRBV19, with D tentatively TRBD2 (5 bases). The V and J ends lost 5 bases and 2 bases respectively, with 15 bases between them. The germline V gene encodes CDR1 LNHDA and CDR2 SQIVND (reference sequence). This CDR3 is 15 amino acids long. CDR3 nucleotide sequence: TGTGCCAGTAGTCCCGGGGAAACTGGGCAAGAGACCCAGTACTTC. Protein product: CASSPGETGQETQYF.

This clone was found once. The chain links TRBV14 to TRBJ2-1; the D gene is possibly TRBD2 (6 bases). The germline V and J ends were trimmed by 2 bases and 3 bases, with 14 bases remaining between them. The CDR3 covers 16 residues. Germline values: CDR1 SGHDN, CDR2 FVKESK. CDR3 bases: TGTGCCAGCAGCCAACAAGTGACTAGATACTACAATGAGCAGTTCTTC. It translates to CASSQQVTRYYNEQFF.

The V and J genes are TRBV12-3 or TRBV12-4 and TRBJ1-5; D gene uncertain. Trimming took 5 bases from V and 4 from J, leaving 9 bases between them. This CDR3 is built from 13 residues. CDR3 DNA sequence: TGTGCCAGCAGTCCGCCGGGAAATCAGCCCCAGCATTTT. It translates to CASSPPGNQPQHF.

This clone occurred once. V gene TRBV7-2 combines with J gene TRBJ1-2; possibly TRBD1 for D (5 bases). CDR1 and CDR2 from the germline V gene are SGHTA and FQGNSA. The CDR3 loop spans 14 amino acids. The germline V and J ends were trimmed by 1 base and 4 bases, with 10 bases remaining between them. CDR3 bases: TGTGCCAGCAGCTTAGAGGGGTCGTCCTATGGCTACACCTTC. The encoded protein is CASSLEGSSYGYTF.

The V and J genes are TRBV7-9 and TRBJ1-1, with D perhaps matching TRBD1 (5 bases). Germline CDR1 reads SEHNR; CDR2 reads FQNEAQ (reference sequence). V gave up 5 bases and J gave up 14 bases, with 9 bases separating them. The CDR3 loop spans 9 amino acids. The DNA for the CDR3 is TGTGCCAGCAGCCATCAGGGCTTCTTT. It specifies CASSHQGFF.

The V gene is TRBV24-1, the J gene TRBJ1-4, with D uncertain. This CDR3 contains 13 residues. Germline CDR1 reads KGHDR; CDR2 reads SFDVKD. V was cut by 7 bases and J by 8 bases, with 13 bases left in between. This chain's CDR3 is CATRGGRGEKLFF. The CDR3, as DNA: TGTGCCACCAGGGGAGGGCGAGGAGAAAAACTGTTTTTT.

This rearrangement joins TRBV28 to TRBJ2-2; 7 bases line up with TRBD1. The trim removed 4 bases at V and 5 bases at J, leaving 7 bases unmatched. The CDR3 consists of 15 residues. Germline V gene sequence: CDR1 MDHEN, CDR2 SYDVKM. CDR3 DNA: TGTGCCAGCAGTTCCCCAGGGGGACGGACCGGGGAGCTGTTTTTT. It specifies CASSSPGGRTGELFF.

The V call is TRBV5-5, the J call TRBJ1-1, with unresolved D. V gave up 2 bases and J gave up 1 base, with 6 bases separating them. The CDR3 totals 13 residues. CDR1 is SGHKS, CDR2 YYEKEE, per germline (reference sequence). The CDR3 coding sequence is TGTGCCAGCAGCTTTACAGAGAACACTGAAGCTTTCTTT. Translated: CASSFTENTEAFF.